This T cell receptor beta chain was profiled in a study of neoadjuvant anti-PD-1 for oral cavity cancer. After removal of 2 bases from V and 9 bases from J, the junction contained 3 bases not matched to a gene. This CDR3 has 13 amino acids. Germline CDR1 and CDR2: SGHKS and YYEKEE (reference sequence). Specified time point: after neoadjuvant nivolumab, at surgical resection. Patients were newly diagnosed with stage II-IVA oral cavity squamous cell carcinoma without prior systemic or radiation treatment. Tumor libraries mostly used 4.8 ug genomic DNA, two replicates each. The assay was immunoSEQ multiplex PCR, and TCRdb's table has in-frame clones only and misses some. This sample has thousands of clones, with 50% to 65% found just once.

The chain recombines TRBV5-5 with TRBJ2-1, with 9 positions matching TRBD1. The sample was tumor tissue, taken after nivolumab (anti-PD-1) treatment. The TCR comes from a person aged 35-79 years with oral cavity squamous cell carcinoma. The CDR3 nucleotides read TGTGCCAGCAGCTTCAGGACAGGGGTTGAGCAGTTCTTC. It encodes CASSFRTGVEQFF. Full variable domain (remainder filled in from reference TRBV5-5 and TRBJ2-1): DAGVTQSPTHLIKTRGQQVTLRCSPISGHKSVSWYQQVLGQGPQFIFQYYEKEERGRGNFPDRFSARQFPNYSSELNVNALLLGDSALYLCASSFRTGVEQFFGPGTRLTVL.